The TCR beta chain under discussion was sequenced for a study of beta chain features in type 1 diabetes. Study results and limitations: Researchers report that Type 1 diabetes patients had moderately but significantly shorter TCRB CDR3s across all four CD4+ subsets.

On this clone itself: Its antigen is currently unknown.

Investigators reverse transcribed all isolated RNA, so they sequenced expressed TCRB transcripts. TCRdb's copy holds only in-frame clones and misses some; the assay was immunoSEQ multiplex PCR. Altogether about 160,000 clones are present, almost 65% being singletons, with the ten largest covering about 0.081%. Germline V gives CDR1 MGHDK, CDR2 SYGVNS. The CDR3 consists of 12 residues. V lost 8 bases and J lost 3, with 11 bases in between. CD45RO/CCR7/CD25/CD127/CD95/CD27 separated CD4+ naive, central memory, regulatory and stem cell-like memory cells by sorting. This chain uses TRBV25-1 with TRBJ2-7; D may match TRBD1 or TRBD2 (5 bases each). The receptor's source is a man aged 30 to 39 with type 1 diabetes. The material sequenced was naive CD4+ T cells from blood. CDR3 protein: CASRDRYYEQYF. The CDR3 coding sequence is TGTGCCAGCCGGGACCGATACTACGAGCAGTACTTC.